The next 2 T cell receptor beta chains were all read from a single sample in a study of T cells in women clearing cervical HPV infection. Generated by immunoSEQ multiplex PCR, the TCRdb table keeps only in-frame clones and is missing some. This table holds some 40,000 clones. Source material: blood buffy coat. These TCRs come from a woman aged 18-70 years with a cervical HPV16 infection that either progressed to CIN3+ or cleared (not recorded which).

Concerning this clone itself: The read finishes 3 residues shy of the CDR3 end, and the germline J gene is used to complete it. The rearrangement uses TRBV4-1 and TRBJ2-1; 8 bases agree with TRBD1. This CDR3 spans 17 amino acids. The germline CDR1 and CDR2 sequences are MGHRA and YSYEKL. V trimming: 0 bases; J trimming: 8 bases; junction bases outside the gene matches: 12. This CDR3 reads CASSQDPWDRLVDEQFF. The DNA read from the CDR3 is TGCGCCAGCAGCCAAGATCCGTGGGACAGGTTAGTCGATGAG.

To note about this clone: The CDR3 goes on 3 residues after the read ends, and that part is filled in from the germline J gene. This chain uses TRBV18 with TRBJ2-1; 13 bases are a match to TRBD2. V shed 2 bases and J 6 bases; nucleotides not matched to a gene: 1. Germline V CDR1 and CDR2: KGHSH, LQKENI. The length of the CDR3 is 15 residues. CDR3 in amino acids: CASSPTSGGANEQFF. CDR3 bases read: TGTGCCAGCTCACCAACTAGCGGGGGGGCCAATGAG.